This TCR beta chain was documented in a study of cytomegalovirus exposure and HLA in healthy donors. As concerns this clone: The antigen remains undetermined.

PCR primers comprised 60 Vbeta and 13 Jbeta primers. The protocol was immunoSEQ multiplex PCR, while the TCRdb copy is restricted to in-frame clones and leaves out a portion. The data contain fewer than 150,000 clones, about four fifths of them singletons. Study conclusions and caveats: An assumption of roughly uniform sequencing depth across donors underlay the presence/absence analyses. At a 0.05 false discovery rate, a later analysis found roughly 17,000 TCR beta sequences to be associated with HLA alleles. A later analysis reportedly found that, within productive TCRs, an Asian-associated ancestry cluster had fewer N-insertions than the mean observed across the roughly 730 donors.

Input material: PBMCs. The source is a man aged 35 to 55 in good health and CMV-seropositive.

As DNA, the CDR3 is TGTGCCAGCCGATACGGACAGGGCGGTACTGAAGCTTTCTTT. It codes for CASRYGQGGTEAFF. The chain links TRBV7-2 to TRBJ1-1; 8 bases are shared with TRBD1. After removal of 8 bases from V and 5 bases from J, the junction contained 10 bases not matched to a gene. Germline-derived CDR1 and CDR2 are SGHTA and FQGNSA. The CDR3 runs 14 residues. Looking up the rest from reference TRBV7-2 and TRBJ1-1 gives the full variable domain: GAGVSQSPSNKVTEKGKDVELRCDPISGHTALYWYRQSLGQGLEFLIYFQGNSAPDKSGLPSDRFSAERTGGSVSTLTIQRTQQEDSAVYLCASRYGQGGTEAFFGQGTRLTVV.